The 11 T cell receptor beta chains below come from one sample, sequenced in a study of blood T cells in healthy people across ages. A sample-barcoded 5' primer and a J-beta primer mix were used in a second PCR of about 6 to 11 cycles. TCRdb processed the 5' RACE reads anew with MiXCR; each CDR3 protein has one entry. The table lists roughly 1,500,000 distinct CDR3 sequences, roughly 32% of them singletons, with 10% to 12% in the top ten. Sequencing was carried out using blood. The source of these receptors is a woman in her thirties in good health.

V is TRBV15 and J is TRBJ2-3; D not resolved. Germline CDR1 is LNHNV and CDR2 is YYDKDF (reference sequence). The CDR3 runs 13 residues. V gave up 8 bases and J gave up 0 bases, with 9 bases separating them. This CDR3 reads CATGRTSTDTQYF. CDR3 in DNA: TGTGCCACCGGGCGTACGAGCACAGATACGCAGTATTTT.

V gene TRBV4-1 combines with J gene TRBJ1-2; D is perhaps TRBD1 (6 bases). Trimming took off 1 base at V and 6 bases at J, with 15 bases between the two ends. Germline V lookup: CDR1 MGHRA, CDR2 YSYEKL. This CDR3 contains 15 residues. CDR3 bases: TGCGCCAGCAGCCAAGTCGGGGTAGGGACAAATGGCTACACCTTC. The encoded protein is CASSQVGVGTNGYTF.

This clonotype was picked up many times. The chain is built from TRBV7-2 and TRBJ2-3; no firm D call. Germline V gene sequence: CDR1 SGHTA, CDR2 FQGNSA. Trimming pared 4 bases from V and 6 bases from J, leaving 11 bases between. The CDR3 loop spans 13 amino acids. In DNA, the CDR3 is TGTGCCAGCAGCTCCCCGGGTTGGGATACGCAGTATTTT. Encoded protein: CASSSPGWDTQYF.

This clonotype was observed a handful of times. The V and J genes are TRBV7-2 and TRBJ1-4; D remains ambiguous. The CDR3 has 15 amino acids. Germline V lookup: CDR1 SGHTA, CDR2 FQGNSA. The V end lost 5 bases, the J end lost 0 bases, and 10 bases lay between the germline ends. The CDR3 sequence: CASSSNVATNEKLFF. In DNA form, the CDR3 reads TGTGCCAGCAGCAGCAACGTGGCAACTAATGAAAAACTGTTTTTT.

Of note for this clonotype: One junction end does not reproduce the germline sequence, and a read error may be involved. The chain uses TRBV11-2 and TRBJ2-3; possible D gene TRBD1, 6 bases. Germline assignment: CDR1 SGHAT and CDR2 FQNNGV. The CDR3 sequence is 15 residues long. CDR3 amino acids: CPSSSNRVGGDTQYF. The DNA of the CDR3 is TGTCCCAGCAGCTCCAACAGGGTAGGGGGTGATACGCAGTATTTT.

This clonotype has just a few counts. The chain links TRBV2 to TRBJ2-6; D remains unclear. Germline V gene data show CDR1 as SNHLY and CDR2 as FYNNEI. Between the trimmed V and J ends, which lost 1 base and 0 bases, there was a span of 16 bases. This CDR3 has 19 amino acids. The CDR3 nucleotides are TGTGCCAGCAGTGAAGTGCCGTCTGGCGTTTTCTCTGGGGCCAACGTCCTGACTTTC. It specifies CASSEVPSGVFSGANVLTF.

This clonotype has only a few counts. The V and J genes are TRBV4-1 and TRBJ2-1, with D hard to call. Germline CDR1 MGHRA, CDR2 YSYEKL. This CDR3 contains 13 residues. The ends were cut back, 4 bases at V and 8 bases at J, with 12 bases in the middle. In nucleotides, the CDR3 is TGCGCCAGCAGCCTCATAATCCGTGATGAGCAGTTCTTC. This codes for CASSLIIRDEQFF.

The V call is TRBV20-1, the J call TRBJ1-4; 7 nucleotides match TRBD1. The CDR3 loop spans 11 amino acids. J gave up 10 bases and V 6 bases, and 5 bases lay outside the gene matches. The V gene's germline CDR1 is DFQATT and CDR2 SNEGSKA (reference sequence). The CDR3 reads CSARDSAKLFF. Written as DNA, the CDR3 is TGCAGTGCCAGGGACAGTGCAAAACTGTTTTTT.

The chain links TRBV28 to TRBJ2-5; D unclear. From germline, CDR1 is MDHEN and CDR2 SYDVKM. This CDR3 spans 13 amino acids. Trimming took off 6 bases at V and 5 bases at J, with 13 bases between the two ends. The CDR3: CASSRPDLETQYF. The CDR3 coding sequence is TGTGCCAGCAGCCGCCCGGACCTCGAGACCCAGTACTTC.

This clonotype showed up many times. The chain carries TRBV5-1 and TRBJ2-3; D may be TRBD1 or TRBD2 (5 bases each). Germline-derived CDR1 and CDR2 are SGHRS and YFSETQ. The CDR3 loop spans 16 amino acids. Trimming pared 4 bases from V and 1 base from J, leaving 16 bases between. The CDR3 sequence: CASSTGLGVGTDTQYF. The CDR3, as DNA: TGCGCCAGCAGCACCGGACTGGGGGTTGGCACAGATACGCAGTATTTT.

This chain connects TRBV20-1 to TRBJ1-1, with D perhaps TRBD1 (5 bases). The V end was cut by 1 base, the J end by 8 bases, with 17 bases between. The V gene's germline CDR1 is DFQATT and CDR2 SNEGSKA (reference sequence). The CDR3 has 14 residues. CDR3 in DNA: TGCAGTGCTAGAGGGGGCCTGGGATTTTTAGAAGCTTTCTTT. It translates to CSARGGLGFLEAFF.